Each of the 32 T cell receptor beta chains below was sequenced from the same sample in a study of blood T cell repertoires in COVID-19. Clones were read by immunoSEQ multiplex PCR, and TCRdb kept only the in-frame ones, dropping some. Found here are 150,000 to 200,000 clones, about 83% of them singletons; the top ten hold 2.5% to 3%. Sequenced: peripheral blood. Every receptor here comes from a woman at least 80 years old with COVID-19, enrolled during active disease.

The chain is built from TRBV7-2 and TRBJ1-5; TRBD1 aligns across 8 bases. With V trimmed by 3 bases and J by 6 bases, 7 bases remained unmatched. The CDR3 loop spans 15 amino acids. Germline CDR1 SGHTA, CDR2 FQGNSA. Here the CDR3 DNA reads TGTGCCAGCAGCTTTGGGACAGGCCATGGTCAGCCCCAGCATTTT. Translation: CASSFGTGHGQPQHF.

The chain joins TRBV5-8 to TRBJ2-7; no clear D. Trimming removed 4 bases at V and 1 base at J, with 6 bases between. There are 12 residues in the CDR3. CDR1 and CDR2 (germline): SGHTS, YDEGEE. The CDR3 nucleotides read TGTGCCAGCAGCCTATGGTCCTACGAGCAGTACTTC. Translated, it gives CASSLWSYEQYF.

This sequence joins TRBV7-2 and TRBJ1-2, with 8 bases that match TRBD1. Germline loops: CDR1 SGHTA, CDR2 FQGNSA. With V trimmed by 2 bases and J by 5 bases, 4 bases remained unmatched. This CDR3 spans 14 amino acids. This CDR3 is CASSLIQGAYGYTF. DNA for the CDR3: TGTGCCAGCAGCTTAATCCAGGGGGCATATGGCTACACCTTC.

The chain is built from TRBV28 and TRBJ1-6; D is perhaps TRBD1 (6 bases). Trimming cost V 2 bases and J 14 bases, with 16 bases left between them. Germline lookup yields CDR1 MDHEN and CDR2 SYDVKM. The CDR3 runs 14 residues. The CDR3 region has the DNA TGTGCCAGCAGTTTAGGGGACATCGGCACCACCCTCCACTTT. It is translated as CASSLGDIGTTLHF.

The CDR3 reads CASSIGSGGAVGELFF. CDR3 bases: TGTGCCAGTAGTATAGGGAGCGGGGGGGCCGTCGGGGAGCTGTTTTTT. V is TRBV19 and J is TRBJ2-2, with 10 bases matching TRBD2. Per germline, CDR1 LNHDA and CDR2 SQIVND (reference sequence). The CDR3 runs 16 residues. The junction had 6 bases not matched to a gene; V was cut back by 1 base and J by 7 bases.

This chain links TRBV6-4 with TRBJ2-1; D is possibly TRBD2 (5 bases). V dropped 5 bases and J dropped 9 bases, with 20 bases sitting between them. Germline-derived CDR1 and CDR2 are MRHNA and SNTAGT. The CDR3 totals 15 residues. CDR3 protein: CASSRNEGFQGEQFF. CDR3 nucleotide sequence: TGTGCCAGCAGTCGGAACGAGGGATTTCAAGGTGAGCAGTTCTTC.

The CDR3: CASSLGPGRSLNEKLFF. DNA of the CDR3: TGTGCCAGCAGCCTCGGACCAGGGAGGTCCCTTAATGAAAAACTGTTTTTT. This chain connects TRBV7-2 to TRBJ1-4; D is possibly TRBD1 (5 bases). Per the germline V gene, CDR1 is SGHTA and CDR2 is FQGNSA. Trimming shortened V by 5 bases and J by 4 bases, and 20 bases separated the two germline ends. This CDR3 has 17 residues.

The gene calls are TRBV6-5 and TRBJ2-1; TRBD2 is a possible D gene (6 bases). Germline CDR1 MNHEY, CDR2 SVGAGI. Between the trimmed V and J ends, which lost 6 bases and 3 bases, there was a span of 15 bases. The CDR3 runs to 15 residues. This chain's CDR3 is CASRISGPSYNEQFF. The CDR3 DNA follows: TGTGCCAGCAGAATTAGCGGACCGAGCTACAATGAGCAGTTCTTC.

The V and J genes are TRBV28 and TRBJ1-1, with D unresolved. CDR3 length equals 15 residues. Trimming took 3 bases from V and 0 from J, leaving 11 bases between them. Germline-derived CDR1 and CDR2 are MDHEN and SYDVKM. The CDR3 region is CASSFGGGMNTEAFF. For the CDR3, the DNA is TGTGCCAGCAGTTTCGGTGGAGGGATGAACACTGAAGCTTTCTTT.

The V call is TRBV5-1, the J call TRBJ2-7, with D perhaps TRBD2 (6 bases). The CDR3 covers 14 residues. Germline loops: CDR1 SGHRS, CDR2 YFSETQ. With 0 bases removed from V and 7 bases from J, the gap between germline ends came to 14 bases. CDR3 sequence reads: CASSLDSGLREQYF. The CDR3, as DNA: TGCGCCAGCAGCTTGGATAGCGGCCTAAGAGAGCAGTACTTC.

The chain combines TRBV3-1 (or the pseudogene TRBV3-2) with TRBJ1-6, with D unresolved. The CDR3 has 13 amino acids. Trimming pared 8 bases from V and 0 bases from J, leaving 5 bases between. Germline V lookup: CDR1 LGHDT, CDR2 YNNKEL (reference sequence). The CDR3 region is CASGSSYNSPLHF. The CDR3, as DNA: TGTGCCAGCGGGAGCTCCTATAATTCACCCCTCCACTTT.

This chain joins TRBV3-1 (or the pseudogene TRBV3-2) and TRBJ1-5; 9 nucleotides align to TRBD1. Trimming removed 4 bases from V and 6 bases from J; junction bases left unmatched: 7. The germline CDR1 and CDR2 sequences are LGHDT and YNNKEL (reference sequence). The CDR3 runs to 15 residues. CDR3 bases: TGTGCCAGCAGCCCACGGACAGGGGTCGCTCAGCCCCAGCATTTT. Its protein is CASSPRTGVAQPQHF.

This clone was detected only a few times. The chain is built from TRBV10-1 and TRBJ2-2, with a weak D call TRBD1 (6 bases). Germline lookup yields CDR1 WNHNN and CDR2 SYGVQD (reference sequence). CDR3 length equals 15 residues. Trimming pared 8 bases from V and 4 bases from J, leaving 17 bases between. CDR3 residues: CASPTGFKCTGELFF. The DNA for the CDR3 is TGCGCCAGCCCTACAGGGTTTAAGTGCACCGGGGAGCTGTTTTTT.

This clone has just one count. One end of the junction does not line up with germline, which may come from a read error. The chain's CDR3 is CASTLGGLAGAQETQYF. Written as DNA, the CDR3 is TGTGCTAGCACCCTCGGGGGACTAGCGGGGGCCCAAGAGACCCAGTACTTC. The chain links TRBV7-7 to TRBJ2-5; TRBD2 agrees at 14 bases. CDR1 is SSHAT, CDR2 FNYEAQ, per germline (reference sequence). The CDR3 sequence is 17 residues long. The complete variable domain, with remaining parts taken from reference TRBV7-7 and TRBJ2-5, reads GAGVSQSPRYKVTKRGQDVTLRCDPISSHATLYWYQQALGQGPEFLTYFNYEAQPDKSGLPSDRFSAERPEGSISTLTIQRTEQRDSAMYRCASTLGGLAGAQETQYFGPGTRLLVL.

J is TRBJ2-7 and V is TRBV5-5; 7 bases agree with TRBD2. The J segment lost 3 bases and the V segment lost 3 bases, leaving 12 bases of the junction unmatched. CDR1 SGHKS and CDR2 YYEKEE come from the germline V gene (reference sequence). The CDR3 is 16 residues long. In DNA, the CDR3 is TGTGCCAGCAGCTCCCGTGTATCTAGCGGATTCTACGAGCAGTACTTC. It specifies CASSSRVSSGFYEQYF.

The sample holds a few counts of this clone. This chain uses TRBV30 with TRBJ1-4; D perhaps matches TRBD1 (6 bases). Trimming stripped 0 bases from V and 8 bases from J, with 13 bases between. This CDR3 is built from 14 residues. Per germline, CDR1 GTSNPN and CDR2 SVGIG (reference sequence). CDR3 bases: TGTGCCTGGAGTGTGGGACATGTTGGGGAAAAACTGTTTTTT. It translates to CAWSVGHVGEKLFF.

V is TRBV6-5 and J is TRBJ1-3; 9 bases map to TRBD1. The length of the CDR3 is 14 residues. The ends lost 6 bases at V and 7 bases at J; junction bases unmatched: 7. The germline V gene has CDR1 MNHEY and CDR2 SVGAGI. In DNA, the CDR3 is TGTGCCAGCAGGGCCAGGGACAGGGAGAACACCATATATTTT. Amino acids: CASRARDRENTIYF.

V and J are TRBV7-2 and TRBJ2-1; possibly TRBD2 for D (6 bases). The germline V and J ends were trimmed by 7 bases and 0 bases, with 19 bases remaining between them. The CDR3 runs to 17 residues. The germline V gene has CDR1 SGHTA and CDR2 FQGNSA. In nucleotides, the CDR3 is TGTGCCAGCATCTCGGTAGCGGTGATGTCCTCCTACAATGAGCAGTTCTTC. It encodes CASISVAVMSSYNEQFF.

The rearrangement uses TRBV12-3 or TRBV12-4 and TRBJ2-7; 9 positions match TRBD1. CDR3 length: 13 residues. The junction had 2 bases not matched to a gene; V was cut back by 5 bases and J by 3 bases. As DNA, the CDR3 is TGTGCCAGCAGTAGGGGACAGGGCTACGAGCAGTACTTC. This translates into CASSRGQGYEQYF.

V and J are TRBV3-1 (or the pseudogene TRBV3-2) and TRBJ1-5, with D tentatively TRBD1 (5 bases). V shed 4 bases and J shed 1 base, with 11 bases lying between them. CDR3 size: 15 residues. Germline V gives CDR1 LGHDT, CDR2 YNNKEL (reference sequence). Here the CDR3 DNA reads TGTGCCAGCAGCCGGTCAGGGTCGAGCAATCAGCCCCAGCATTTT. Amino acid sequence: CASSRSGSSNQPQHF.

The V gene is TRBV27, the J gene TRBJ2-1, with D possibly TRBD2 on 7 matching bases. Deletions cut 4 bases from V and 8 bases from J, with 12 bases between. Germline CDR1 is MNHEY and CDR2 is SMNVEV (reference sequence). The CDR3 has 13 residues. The CDR3 loop reads CASSSQGRDEQFF. The CDR3 DNA follows: TGTGCCAGCAGTTCTCAGGGGAGGGATGAGCAGTTCTTC.

The chain has TRBV7-6 and TRBJ1-2, with 11 bases matching TRBD1. From germline, CDR1 is SGHVS and CDR2 FNYEAQ. The V gene end was trimmed by 4 bases and the J gene end by 4 bases; junction bases not matched to a gene: 11. This CDR3 region has 17 residues. CDR3 in DNA: TGTGCCAGCAGCTACGGGGACAGGGGGGCAAGTGTCTATGGCTACACCTTC. Its protein is CASSYGDRGASVYGYTF.

The chain recombines TRBV30 with TRBJ1-5; no definite D call. The CDR3 runs to 16 residues. Germline values: CDR1 GTSNPN, CDR2 SVGIG (reference sequence). V gave up 0 bases and J gave up 4 bases, with 16 bases separating them. CDR3 DNA sequence: TGTGCCTGGAGTGTAGCCCAGGTTGCGAGAAATCAGCCCCAGCATTTT. This gives the protein CAWSVAQVARNQPQHF.

A single count supports this clone. This chain connects TRBV5-6 to TRBJ2-7, with TRBD1 matching 8 bases. The V segment lost 2 bases and the J segment 1 base; nucleotides outside the gene matches: 2. This CDR3 is 14 amino acids long. In germline, CDR1 is SGHDT, CDR2 YYEEEE. In nucleotides, the CDR3 is TGTGCCAGCAGCTTCACAGGGGGTTCCTACGAGCAGTACTTC. Translation gives CASSFTGGSYEQYF.

The rearrangement links TRBV28 to TRBJ1-2; unclear D gene. Trimming removed 7 bases at V and 0 bases at J, with 18 bases between. The germline V gene encodes CDR1 MDHEN and CDR2 SYDVKM. This CDR3 is built from 16 residues. The CDR3: CASMQDFITSNYGYTF. DNA for the CDR3: TGTGCCAGCATGCAAGACTTCATAACTTCTAACTATGGCTACACCTTC.

The J gene is TRBJ1-4, the V gene TRBV10-3; 10 bases fit TRBD1. Germline assignment: CDR1 ENHRY and CDR2 SYGVKD. V lost 6 bases to trimming and J lost 8 bases; unmatched junction nucleotides: 9. The CDR3 has 15 residues. The CDR3 DNA reads TGTGCCATCAGCAGCGGGACAGGGGTTTGGGAAAAACTGTTTTTT. It codes for CAISSGTGVWEKLFF.

This chain links TRBV5-1 with TRBJ2-7, with TRBD2 as a possible D gene (5 bases). The V gene's germline CDR1 is SGHRS and CDR2 YFSETQ. This CDR3 spans 15 amino acids. The germline V and J ends were trimmed by 1 base and 4 bases, with 15 bases remaining between them. CDR3 nucleotides: TGCGCCAGCAGCTTGTCTCCGGGGTTGGATTACGAGCAGTACTTC. Its translation: CASSLSPGLDYEQYF.

The rearrangement uses TRBV9 and TRBJ2-7, with 13 bases matching TRBD2. V trimming: 0 bases; J trimming: 7 bases; junction bases outside the gene matches: 4. This CDR3 contains 15 residues. Germline-derived CDR1 and CDR2 are SGDLS and YYNGEE. The CDR3 spells CASSVGTSGSREQYF. Here the CDR3 DNA reads TGTGCCAGCAGCGTAGGGACTAGCGGGAGTAGGGAGCAGTACTTC.

Only one count was recorded for this clone. This chain links TRBV10-1 with TRBJ1-2; D remains unclear. The CDR3 sequence is 13 residues long. Trimming took 3 bases from V and 4 from J, leaving 9 bases between them. Per the germline V gene, CDR1 is WNHNN and CDR2 is SYGVQD (reference sequence). In nucleotides, the CDR3 is TGCGCCAGCAGTGAAATGAGGGCCTATGGCTACACCTTC. It encodes CASSEMRAYGYTF.

The chain has TRBV6-2 or TRBV6-3 and TRBJ1-1; no clear D. The CDR3 consists of 12 residues. CDR1 and CDR2 from the germline V gene are MNHEY and SVGEGT. Between the trimmed V and J ends, which lost 6 bases and 11 bases, there was a span of 16 bases. The chain's CDR3 is CASSPPIRPAFF. DNA of the CDR3: TGTGCCAGCAGCCCCCCTATACGTCCGGCTTTCTTT.

This CDR3 is CASTVYPAGIAYEQYF. CDR3 in DNA: TGTGCCAGCACCGTATACCCGGCAGGGATAGCCTACGAGCAGTACTTC. This rearrangement joins TRBV7-9 to TRBJ2-7; possible D gene TRBD1, 5 bases. The CDR3 loop spans 16 amino acids. Germline loops: CDR1 SEHNR, CDR2 FQNEAQ (reference sequence). Trimming shortened V by 7 bases and J by 2 bases, and 21 bases separated the two germline ends.

The V and J genes are TRBV18 and TRBJ2-7, with a tentative D call TRBD1 (6 bases). V lost 4 bases and J 5 bases, leaving 12 bases between the germline ends. Germline V gene sequence: CDR1 KGHSH, CDR2 LQKENI. The length of the CDR3 is 13 residues. The CDR3 nucleotides are TGTGCCAGCTCACGAGGGACAACGGACGAGCAGTACTTC. It codes for CASSRGTTDEQYF.